This record concerns one TCR beta chain sequence. The antigen remains undetermined. The data stem from a study of early T cells in non-severe SARS-CoV-2 infection. This CDR3 has 14 residues. The germline gives CDR1 LGHDT, CDR2 YNNKEL (reference sequence). Deletions cut 0 bases from V and 6 bases from J, with 10 bases between. Study observations and caveats: Lookups in VDJdb leaned toward anti-spike CD8 responses and missed private and CD4 specificities.

Unique molecular identifiers were attached to individual cDNA molecules. TCRdb ran MiXCR on the 5' RACE reads and lists one entry per CDR3 protein. The sample lists 100,000 to 150,000 distinct CDR3 sequences; under 15% were seen once. The chain uses TRBV3-1 and TRBJ2-3; D could derive from TRBD1 or TRBD2 (5 bases each). The source is an adult who was a healthcare worker with PCR-confirmed SARS-CoV-2 infection or an uninfected control (not recorded which). Sequencing used whole blood. CDR3 coding DNA: TGTGCCAGCAGCCAAGATTCGGGGCGGGATACGCAGTATTTT. Protein sequence: CASSQDSGRDTQYF.